A single sample is the source of the 15 T cell receptor beta chains below, sequenced in a study of STAT5B mutations in CD4+ large granular lymphocyte leukemia. Profiled with immunoSEQ multiplex PCR; TCRdb holds only in-frame clones, not every one. Here the sample spans about 32,000 clones, less than 75% being singletons. The sequenced material came from CD4+ T cells from blood buffy coats. The source of these receptors is a human donor in good health.

The CDR3 spells CASSPAGVETQYF. The CDR3, as DNA: TGTGCCAGCAGCCCGGCGGGTGTGGAGACCCAGTACTTC. The chain employs TRBV5-4 and TRBJ2-5; perhaps TRBD2 as D (5 bases). Germline CDR1 SGHNT, CDR2 YYREEE (reference sequence). Trimming removed 4 bases from V and 5 bases from J, with 12 bases in between. This CDR3 spans 13 amino acids.

J is TRBJ1-2 and V is TRBV6-1, with D tentatively TRBD1 (6 bases). The germline CDR1 and CDR2 sequences are MNHNS and SASEGT. Trimming took 10 bases from V and 8 from J, leaving 20 bases between them. This CDR3 is 13 amino acids long. The CDR3 DNA sequence: TGTGCCACCTTAAGGGGCAGGGGTGGCGGCTACACCTTC. Translating gives CATLRGRGGGYTF.

The chain has TRBV7-7 and TRBJ2-6; no definite D call. The CDR3 runs to 15 residues. Trimming removed 5 bases at V and 5 bases at J, with 13 bases between. Germline V CDR1 and CDR2: SSHAT, FNYEAQ (reference sequence). Here the CDR3 reads CASSAPQSRANVLTF. DNA for the CDR3: TGTGCCAGCAGCGCCCCACAAAGTCGGGCCAACGTCCTGACTTTC. Using reference TRBV7-7 and TRBJ2-6 for the parts outside the CDR3, the full variable domain is GAGVSQSPRYKVTKRGQDVTLRCDPISSHATLYWYQQALGQGPEFLTYFNYEAQPDKSGLPSDRFSAERPEGSISTLTIQRTEQRDSAMYRCASSAPQSRANVLTFGAGSRLTVL.

CDR3 nucleotide sequence: TGTGCCAGCAGCTTAAAGGGGCAGGGGAAGTTCTATGGCTACACCTTC. Translated: CASSLKGQGKFYGYTF. This chain uses TRBV5-6 with TRBJ1-2; maybe TRBD1 (6 bases). The length of the CDR3 is 16 residues. V was trimmed by 2 bases and J by 4 bases, leaving 18 bases between them. Germline V gene sequence: CDR1 SGHDT, CDR2 YYEEEE.

The chain carries TRBV10-3 and TRBJ1-3; D is uncertain. CDR1 is ENHRY, CDR2 SYGVKD, per germline. The CDR3 loop spans 16 amino acids. The V gene lost 3 bases and the J gene lost 1 base, with 13 bases spanning the gap. DNA for the CDR3: TGTGCCATCAGTGACGACCAGGCGCCATCTGGAAACACCATATATTTT. Residues: CAISDDQAPSGNTIYF.

The gene calls are TRBV4-1 and TRBJ2-3, with 9 positions matching TRBD2. V lost 4 bases and J lost 0; bases outside the gene matches: 2. The CDR3 contains 15 residues. Looked up from germline, CDR1 is MGHRA and CDR2 is YSYEKL. CDR3 residues: CASSLLAGSTDTQYF. The CDR3, as DNA: TGCGCCAGCAGCCTCCTAGCGGGGAGCACAGATACGCAGTATTTT.

The chain links TRBV7-8 to TRBJ2-1, with TRBD1 identical over 7 bases. The V segment lost 5 bases and the J segment 0 bases; nucleotides outside the gene matches: 10. In germline, CDR1 is SGHVS, CDR2 FQNEAQ. The CDR3 is 17 amino acids. The CDR3 region is CASSATGRLSSYNEQFF. The CDR3 nucleotides read TGTGCCAGCAGCGCGACAGGGAGACTGAGCTCCTACAATGAGCAGTTCTTC.

The chain recombines TRBV7-2 with TRBJ2-1; D gene ambiguous. Germline V gives CDR1 SGHTA, CDR2 FQGNSA. V lost 5 bases and J lost 15, with 14 bases in between. There are 11 residues in the CDR3. The DNA for the CDR3 is TGTGCCAGCAGCCTGTGGGCGGCCCCGTTCTTC. Its translation is CASSLWAAPFF.

The chain employs TRBV2 and TRBJ1-5; D is unresolved. The CDR3 has 15 amino acids. Per germline, CDR1 SNHLY and CDR2 FYNNEI. V was clipped by 6 bases and J by 3 bases, with 15 bases between them. The CDR3 spells CASRRAMGNNQPQHF. CDR3 bases: TGTGCCAGCAGACGTGCCATGGGGAACAATCAGCCCCAGCATTTT. Supplemented by reference TRBV2 and TRBJ1-5, the full variable domain reads EPEVTQTPSHQVTQMGQEVILRCVPISNHLYFYWYRQILGQKVEFLVSFYNNEISEKSEIFDDQFSVERPDGSNFTLKIRSTKLEDSAMYFCASRRAMGNNQPQHFGDGTRLSIL.

The chain employs TRBV9 and TRBJ2-3; D might be TRBD1 (5 bases). This CDR3 has 14 residues. Germline V gives CDR1 SGDLS, CDR2 YYNGEE. V lost 3 bases to trimming and J lost 8 bases, with 16 bases between them. The DNA of the CDR3 is TGTGCCAGCAGCGAAGGGGTTCCCGGTGGTACGCAGTATTTT. Protein: CASSEGVPGGTQYF.

The rearrangement links TRBV5-4 to TRBJ2-7; D may be TRBD2 (7 bases). The length of the CDR3 is 15 residues. V lost 1 base and J 7 bases, leaving 18 bases between the germline ends. Germline-derived CDR1 and CDR2 are SGHNT and YYREEE (reference sequence). This CDR3 is CASSLYGGGPGEQYF. The CDR3 region has the DNA TGTGCCAGCAGCTTGTATGGGGGGGGGCCGGGTGAGCAGTACTTC.

A single count supports this clone. CDR3 coding DNA: TGTGCCAGCAGTTCTACCGACAGGACAGATACGCAGTATTTT. Its protein product is CASSSTDRTDTQYF. V gene TRBV28 combines with J gene TRBJ2-3; D is possibly TRBD1 (6 bases). The V end was cut by 4 bases, the J end by 3 bases, with 11 bases between. Germline V gene sequence: CDR1 MDHEN, CDR2 SYDVKM. The CDR3 spans 14 residues.

The V and J genes are TRBV28 and TRBJ1-6; unclear D gene. CDR1 and CDR2 (germline): MDHEN, SYDVKM. V was pared by 6 bases and J by 8 bases, with 14 bases between. The CDR3 is 14 residues long. In DNA form, the CDR3 reads TGTGCCAGCAGCCTGACACGTGCGGATTCACCCCTCCACTTT. This codes for CASSLTRADSPLHF. The complete variable domain, with remaining parts taken from reference TRBV28 and TRBJ1-6, reads DVKVTQSSRYLVKRTGEKVFLECVQDMDHENMFWYRQDPGLGLRLIYFSYDVKMKEKGDIPEGYSVSREKKERFSLILESASTNQTSMYLCASSLTRADSPLHFGNGTRLTVT.

This chain uses TRBV9 with TRBJ2-1, with D uncertain. The length of the CDR3 is 14 residues. Trimming took off 0 bases at V and 7 bases at J, with 11 bases between the two ends. The germline V gene has CDR1 SGDLS and CDR2 YYNGEE. The CDR3 DNA reads as TGTGCCAGCAGCGTAGGCCCAGTCGGGAATGAGCAGTTCTTC. This codes for CASSVGPVGNEQFF.

This rearrangement joins TRBV9 to TRBJ2-1; D unclear. This CDR3 region has 13 residues. Trimming pared 0 bases from V and 3 bases from J, leaving 4 bases between. Per the germline V gene, CDR1 is SGDLS and CDR2 is YYNGEE. CDR3: CASSVADYNEQFF. The CDR3 region has the DNA TGTGCCAGCAGCGTAGCAGACTACAATGAGCAGTTCTTC.